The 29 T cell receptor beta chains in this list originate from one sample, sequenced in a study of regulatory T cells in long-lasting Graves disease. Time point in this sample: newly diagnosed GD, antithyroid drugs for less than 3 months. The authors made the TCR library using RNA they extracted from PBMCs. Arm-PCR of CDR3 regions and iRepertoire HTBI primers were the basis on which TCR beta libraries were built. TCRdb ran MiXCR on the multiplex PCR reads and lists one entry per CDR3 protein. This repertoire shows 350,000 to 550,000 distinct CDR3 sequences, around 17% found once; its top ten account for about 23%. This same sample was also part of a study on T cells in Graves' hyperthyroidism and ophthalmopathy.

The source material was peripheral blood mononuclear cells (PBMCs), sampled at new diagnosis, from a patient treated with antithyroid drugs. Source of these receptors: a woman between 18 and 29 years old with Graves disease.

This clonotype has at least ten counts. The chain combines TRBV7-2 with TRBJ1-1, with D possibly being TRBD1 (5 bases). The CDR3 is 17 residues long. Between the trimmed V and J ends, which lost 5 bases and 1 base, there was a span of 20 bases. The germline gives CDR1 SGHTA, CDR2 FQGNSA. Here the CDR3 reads CASSPPGGGAWNTEAFF. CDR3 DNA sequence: TGTGCCAGCAGCCCCCCCGGGGGGGGAGCCTGGAACACTGAAGCTTTCTTT.

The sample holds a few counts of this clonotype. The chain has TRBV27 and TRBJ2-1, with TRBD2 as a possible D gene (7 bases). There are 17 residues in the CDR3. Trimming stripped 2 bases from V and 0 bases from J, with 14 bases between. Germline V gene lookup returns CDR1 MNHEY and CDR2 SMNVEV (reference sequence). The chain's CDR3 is CASSLRGADSSYNEQFF. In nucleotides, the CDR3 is TGTGCCAGCAGTTTACGGGGGGCCGACTCCTCCTACAATGAGCAGTTCTTC.

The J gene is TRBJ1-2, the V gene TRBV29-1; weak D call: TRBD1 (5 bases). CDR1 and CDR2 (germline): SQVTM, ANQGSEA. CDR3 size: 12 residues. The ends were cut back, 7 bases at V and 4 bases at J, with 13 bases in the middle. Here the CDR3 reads CSGVGLGYGYTF. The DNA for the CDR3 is TGCAGCGGTGTGGGACTGGGCTATGGCTACACCTTC.

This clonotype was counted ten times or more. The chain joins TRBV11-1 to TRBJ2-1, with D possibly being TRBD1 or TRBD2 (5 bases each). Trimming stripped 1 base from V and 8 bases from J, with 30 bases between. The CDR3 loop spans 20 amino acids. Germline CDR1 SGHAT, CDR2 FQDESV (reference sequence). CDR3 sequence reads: CASSLGGFGRQTFSVYEQFF. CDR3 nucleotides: TGTGCCAGCAGCTTAGGGGGGTTTGGACGTCAAACCTTTAGCGTTTATGAGCAGTTCTTC.

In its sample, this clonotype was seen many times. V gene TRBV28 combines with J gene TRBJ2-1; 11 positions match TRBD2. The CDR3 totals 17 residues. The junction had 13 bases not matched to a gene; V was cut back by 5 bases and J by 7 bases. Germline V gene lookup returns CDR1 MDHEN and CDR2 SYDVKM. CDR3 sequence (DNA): TGTGCCAGCAGTCAACTGGGCATTAGCGGGAGGGATAATGAGCAGTTCTTC. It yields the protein CASSQLGISGRDNEQFF.

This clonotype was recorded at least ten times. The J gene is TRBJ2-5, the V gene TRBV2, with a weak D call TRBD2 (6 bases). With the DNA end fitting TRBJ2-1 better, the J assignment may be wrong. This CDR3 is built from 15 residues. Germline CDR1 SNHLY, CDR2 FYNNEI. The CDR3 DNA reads TGTGCCAGCAAAGGTAGTAGCGGCGGTTACAATGAGCAGTTCTTC. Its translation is CASKGSSGGYNEQFF.

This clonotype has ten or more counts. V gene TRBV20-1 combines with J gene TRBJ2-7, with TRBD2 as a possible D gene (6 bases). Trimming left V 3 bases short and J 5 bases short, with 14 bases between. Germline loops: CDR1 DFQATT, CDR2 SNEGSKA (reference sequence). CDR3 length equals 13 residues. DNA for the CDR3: TGCAGTGCTAGGTCCAGCGGGCCCCACGAGCAGTACTTC. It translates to CSARSSGPHEQYF.

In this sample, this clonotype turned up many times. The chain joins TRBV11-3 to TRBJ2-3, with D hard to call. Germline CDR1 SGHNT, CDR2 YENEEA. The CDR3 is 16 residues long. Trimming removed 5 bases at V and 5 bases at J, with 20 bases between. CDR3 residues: CASSPPDLEVVDTQYF. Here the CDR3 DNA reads TGTGCCAGCAGCCCACCTGATCTTGAGGTTGTAGATACGCAGTATTTT.

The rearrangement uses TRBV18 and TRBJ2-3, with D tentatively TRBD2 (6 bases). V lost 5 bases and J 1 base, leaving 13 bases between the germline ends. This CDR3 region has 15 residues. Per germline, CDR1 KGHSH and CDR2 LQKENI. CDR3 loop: CASSTGTFRTDTQYF. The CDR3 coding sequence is TGTGCCAGCTCAACTGGGACTTTCCGCACAGATACGCAGTATTTT.

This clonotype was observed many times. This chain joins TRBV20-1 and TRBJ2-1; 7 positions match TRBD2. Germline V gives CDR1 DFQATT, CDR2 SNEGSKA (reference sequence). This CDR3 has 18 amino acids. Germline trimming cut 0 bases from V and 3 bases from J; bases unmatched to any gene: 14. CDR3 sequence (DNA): TGCAGTGCTAGAGATCCCCCCGGGGGAGCGGGACTCTACAATGAGCAGTTCTTC. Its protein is CSARDPPGGAGLYNEQFF.

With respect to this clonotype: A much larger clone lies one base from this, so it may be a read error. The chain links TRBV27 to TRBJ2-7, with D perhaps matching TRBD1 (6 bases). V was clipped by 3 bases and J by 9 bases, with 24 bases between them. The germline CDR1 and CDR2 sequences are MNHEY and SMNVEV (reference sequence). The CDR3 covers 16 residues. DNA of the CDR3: TGTGCCAGCAGTTTTCAGCTAAAGGCCCAGGGGTCCGGGCAGTACTTC. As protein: CASSFQLKAQGSGQYF.

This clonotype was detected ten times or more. The CDR3 reads CASSISASGSVGSYNEQFF. The DNA of the CDR3 is TGTGCCAGTAGTATTTCGGCTAGCGGGTCGGTTGGCTCCTACAATGAGCAGTTCTTC. V gene TRBV19 combines with J gene TRBJ2-1, with 8 bases aligning to TRBD2. The germline V gene encodes CDR1 LNHDA and CDR2 SQIVND (reference sequence). The CDR3 sequence is 19 residues long. V lost 3 bases and J lost 0; bases outside the gene matches: 13.

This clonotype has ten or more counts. The CDR3 protein is CASSYSKAWADTQYF. The CDR3 region has the DNA TGTGCCAGCAGTTACTCGAAGGCGTGGGCAGATACGCAGTATTTT. The V gene is TRBV6-5, the J gene TRBJ2-3; the D is unclear. In germline, CDR1 is MNHEY, CDR2 SVGAGI. The V and J ends lost 0 bases and 4 bases respectively, with 11 bases between them. This CDR3 is 15 amino acids long.

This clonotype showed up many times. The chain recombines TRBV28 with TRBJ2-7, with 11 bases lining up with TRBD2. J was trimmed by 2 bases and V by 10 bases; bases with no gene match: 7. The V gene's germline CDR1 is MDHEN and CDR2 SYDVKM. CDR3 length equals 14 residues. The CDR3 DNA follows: TGTGCCACCTCAGGACTAGCGGGTCCCTACGAGCAGTACTTC. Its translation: CATSGLAGPYEQYF.

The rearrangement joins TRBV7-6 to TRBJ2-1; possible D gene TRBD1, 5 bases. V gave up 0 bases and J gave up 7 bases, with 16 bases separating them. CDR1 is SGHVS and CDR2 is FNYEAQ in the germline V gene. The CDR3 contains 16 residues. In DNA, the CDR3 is TGTGCCAGCAGCTTAGCGCGTGTTATCCAGGGTAATGAGCAGTTCTTC. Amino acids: CASSLARVIQGNEQFF.

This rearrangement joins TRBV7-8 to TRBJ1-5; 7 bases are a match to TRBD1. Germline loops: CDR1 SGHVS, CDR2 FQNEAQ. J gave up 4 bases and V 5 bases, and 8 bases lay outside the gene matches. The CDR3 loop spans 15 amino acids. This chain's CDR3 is CASSVEGGINQPQHF. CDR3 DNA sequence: TGTGCCAGCAGCGTTGAAGGGGGCATAAATCAGCCCCAGCATTTT.

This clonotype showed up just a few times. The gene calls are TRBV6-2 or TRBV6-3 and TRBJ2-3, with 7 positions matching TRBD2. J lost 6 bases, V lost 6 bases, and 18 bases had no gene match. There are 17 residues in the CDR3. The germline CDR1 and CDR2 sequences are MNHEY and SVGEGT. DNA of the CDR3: TGTGCCAGCAGGAACATCATGCGGACTAGAGGCCCCGATACGCAGTATTTT. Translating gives CASRNIMRTRGPDTQYF.

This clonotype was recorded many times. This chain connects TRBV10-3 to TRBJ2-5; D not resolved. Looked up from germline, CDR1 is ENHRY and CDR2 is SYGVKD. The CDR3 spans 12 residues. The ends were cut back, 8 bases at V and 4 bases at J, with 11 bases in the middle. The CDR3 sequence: CAIGWDGETQYF. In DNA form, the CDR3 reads TGTGCCATCGGATGGGATGGAGAGACCCAGTACTTC.

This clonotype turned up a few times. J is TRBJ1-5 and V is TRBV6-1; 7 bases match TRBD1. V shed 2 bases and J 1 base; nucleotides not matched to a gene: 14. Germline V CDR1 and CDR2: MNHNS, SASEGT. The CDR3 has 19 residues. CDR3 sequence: CASSERLGGGTVSNQPQHF. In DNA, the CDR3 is TGTGCCAGCAGTGAAAGGCTGGGGGGGGGGACAGTCAGCAATCAGCCCCAGCATTTT.

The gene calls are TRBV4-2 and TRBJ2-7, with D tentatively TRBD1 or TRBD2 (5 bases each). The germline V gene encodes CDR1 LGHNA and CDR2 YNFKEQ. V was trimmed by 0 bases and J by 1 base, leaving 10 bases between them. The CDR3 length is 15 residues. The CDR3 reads CASSQDRGVSYEQYF. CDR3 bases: TGTGCCAGCAGCCAAGATCGAGGGGTATCCTACGAGCAGTACTTC.

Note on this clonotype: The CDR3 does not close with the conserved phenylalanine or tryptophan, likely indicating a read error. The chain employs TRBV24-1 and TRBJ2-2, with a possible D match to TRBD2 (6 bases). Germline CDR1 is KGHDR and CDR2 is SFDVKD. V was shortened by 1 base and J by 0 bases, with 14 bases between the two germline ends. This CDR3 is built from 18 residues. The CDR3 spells CATSDLSGAGANTGELFS. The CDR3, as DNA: TGTGCCACCAGTGATTTATCGGGAGCGGGCGCGAACACCGGGGAGCTGTTTTCT.

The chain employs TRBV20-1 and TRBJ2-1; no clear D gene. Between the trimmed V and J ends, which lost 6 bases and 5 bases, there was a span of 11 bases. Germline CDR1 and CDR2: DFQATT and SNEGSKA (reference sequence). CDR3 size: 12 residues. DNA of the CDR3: TGCAGTGCCCTCAGAAACCACAATGAGCAGTTCTTC. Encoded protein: CSALRNHNEQFF.

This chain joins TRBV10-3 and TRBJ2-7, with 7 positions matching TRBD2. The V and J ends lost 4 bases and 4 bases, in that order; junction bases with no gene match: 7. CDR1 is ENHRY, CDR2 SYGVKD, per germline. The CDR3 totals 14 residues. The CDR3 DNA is TGTGCCATCAGTGGGGGAGGGGCGGGGTACGAGCAGTACTTC. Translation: CAISGGGAGYEQYF.

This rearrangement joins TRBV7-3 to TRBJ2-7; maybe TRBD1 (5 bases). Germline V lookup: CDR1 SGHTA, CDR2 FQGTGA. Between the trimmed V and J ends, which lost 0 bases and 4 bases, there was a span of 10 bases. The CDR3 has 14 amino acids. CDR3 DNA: TGTGCCAGCAGCTTAACAGCCTCAGGGTACGAGCAGTACTTC. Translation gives CASSLTASGYEQYF.

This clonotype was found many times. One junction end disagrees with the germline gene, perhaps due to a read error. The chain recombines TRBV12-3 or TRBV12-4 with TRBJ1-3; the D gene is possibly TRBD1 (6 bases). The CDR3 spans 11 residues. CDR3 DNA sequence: TGTGCCAGCAGTGAACTATGGGCAGGGGAGTTT. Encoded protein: CASSELWAGEF.

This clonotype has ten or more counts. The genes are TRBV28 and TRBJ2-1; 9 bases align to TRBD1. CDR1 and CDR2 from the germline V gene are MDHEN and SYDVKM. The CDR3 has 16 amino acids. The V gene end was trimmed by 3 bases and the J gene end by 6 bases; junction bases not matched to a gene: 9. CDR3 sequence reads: CASSLGQGWSFNEQFF. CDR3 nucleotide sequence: TGTGCCAGCAGTTTGGGACAGGGATGGAGTTTCAATGAGCAGTTCTTC.

The CDR3 nucleotides read TGTGCCACATCTTGGGGGGATACGCAGTATTTT. This sequence encodes CATSWGDTQYF. This sequence joins TRBV13 and TRBJ2-3; D is perhaps TRBD1 or TRBD2 (5 bases each). Trimming shortened V by 10 bases and J by 6 bases, and 11 bases separated the two germline ends. Looked up from germline, CDR1 is PRHDT and CDR2 is FYEKMQ (reference sequence). CDR3 length: 11 residues.

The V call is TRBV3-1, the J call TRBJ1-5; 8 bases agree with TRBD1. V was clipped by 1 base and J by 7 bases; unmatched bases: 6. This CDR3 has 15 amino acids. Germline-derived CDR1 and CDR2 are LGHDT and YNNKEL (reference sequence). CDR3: CASSQVAGGGQPQHF. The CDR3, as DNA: TGTGCCAGCAGCCAAGTCGCAGGGGGCGGACAGCCCCAGCATTTT.

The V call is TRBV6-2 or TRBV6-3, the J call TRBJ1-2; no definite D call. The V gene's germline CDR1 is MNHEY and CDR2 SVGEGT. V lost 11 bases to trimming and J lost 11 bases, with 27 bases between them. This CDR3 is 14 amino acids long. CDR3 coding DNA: TGTGCCCACCGCGCGGAACGTGCTCGTGGGTGGTACACCTTC. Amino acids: CAHRAERARGWYTF.